This T cell receptor (beta chain) was recorded in a study of technical replicates of blood from several donors. The CDR3 runs to 18 residues. CDR1 is SNHLY and CDR2 is FYNNEI in the germline V gene. Trimming at V came to 5 bases and at J to 0 bases, leaving 6 bases not matched to a gene. Only in-frame clones appear in the TCRdb table, and some are missing; sequencing was by immunoSEQ multiplex PCR. The repertoire holds 56,000 or so clones, with around 95% as singletons. The rearrangement joins TRBV2 to TRBJ2-2; 13 bases are shared with TRBD2. The sample was PBMCs. The sequence derives from a human donor in good health. Some clones in this sample may be carry-over from other donors' samples. The CDR3 reads CASSRTGTSGTNTGELFF. CDR3 DNA sequence: TGTGCCAGCAGTCGCACCGGGACTAGCGGGACGAACACCGGGGAGCTGTTTTTT.